This entry lists 16 T cell receptor beta chains sequenced from one sample in a study of OX40 agonist ivuxolimab in advanced cancers. Data came from immunoSEQ multiplex PCR; TCRdb stores just in-frame clones and leaves some out. This table has some 74,000 clones, approximately 89% appearing once. Sequences were derived from CD4+ or CD8+ T cells sorted from blood, sampled in a trial of the OX40 agonist ivuxolimab. The receptors shown here come from an adult with an advanced solid tumor such as melanoma, head and neck, liver or kidney cancer.

This clone was detected only once. The V call is TRBV10-1, the J call TRBJ1-2; no reliable D call. The CDR3 totals 15 residues. Trimming removed 5 bases from V and 4 bases from J, with 17 bases in between. Germline values: CDR1 WNHNN, CDR2 SYGVQD (reference sequence). CDR3 region: CASSQLSRKTYGYTF. DNA of the CDR3: TGCGCCAGCAGTCAATTGTCGCGAAAGACCTATGGCTACACCTTC.

The rearrangement joins TRBV27 to TRBJ2-7; 15 bases align to TRBD2. Germline V gene data show CDR1 as MNHEY and CDR2 as SMNVEV (reference sequence). V was pared by 6 bases and J by 6 bases, with 3 bases of the junction left unmatched. The CDR3 is made up of 14 amino acids. CDR3 nucleotides: TGTGCCAGCAGAGGACTAGCGGGAGGGAGCGAGCAGTACTTC. Translated: CASRGLAGGSEQYF.

The rearrangement joins TRBV6-5 to TRBJ1-5; D gene ambiguous. In germline, CDR1 is MNHEY, CDR2 SVGAGI. This CDR3 comprises 15 residues. Trimming removed 5 bases at V and 0 bases at J, with 11 bases between. The CDR3 DNA reads as TGTGCCAGCAGTCCCTCGGGGAATAGCAATCAGCCCCAGCATTTT. Translation gives CASSPSGNSNQPQHF.

The genes are TRBV6-1 and TRBJ1-1, with unresolved D. Germline-derived CDR1 and CDR2 are MNHNS and SASEGT. V was cut by 3 bases and J by 7 bases, with 15 bases left in between. The CDR3 runs to 14 residues. CDR3 DNA: TGTGCCAGCAGTGACAGAAGATCACTTAGTGAAGCTTTCTTT. This gives the protein CASSDRRSLSEAFF.

The rearrangement uses TRBV18 and TRBJ2-4; the D gene is possibly TRBD1 (5 bases). Germline assignment: CDR1 KGHSH and CDR2 LQKENI. The CDR3 spans 15 residues. V was pared by 1 base and J by 0 bases, with 7 bases between. CDR3 in DNA: TGTGCCAGCTCACCACTGACAGTAGCCAAAAACATTCAGTACTTC. Translated, it gives CASSPLTVAKNIQYF.

This chain links TRBV7-2 with TRBJ2-6; no clear D gene. CDR1 and CDR2 from the germline V gene are SGHTA and FQGNSA. The CDR3 is 16 residues long. V gave up 1 base and J gave up 0 bases, with 7 bases separating them. CDR3 nucleotide sequence: TGTGCCAGCAGCTTAGAGGCTAGCTCTGGGGCCAACGTCCTGACTTTC. This gives the protein CASSLEASSGANVLTF.

The chain couples TRBV18 to TRBJ2-7; no definite D call. V was shortened by 4 bases and J by 6 bases, with 7 bases between the two germline ends. The CDR3 loop spans 11 amino acids. The germline gives CDR1 KGHSH, CDR2 LQKENI. The CDR3 loop reads CASSQVGEQYF. CDR3 DNA: TGTGCCAGCTCACAGGTCGGCGAGCAGTACTTC.

The chain has TRBV21-1 and TRBJ2-5; the table gives TRBD2 as D, unverified against the DNA. TRBV21-1 is shown as a pseudogene. The CDR3 consists of 21 residues. This chain's CDR3 is CASFPGPCGGSGRAGRETQYF. As DNA, the CDR3 is TGTGCCAGCTTCCCTGGGCCGTGCGGGGGTAGCGGGAGGGCCGGGAGGGAGACCCAGTACTTC.

The chain is built from TRBV6-5 and TRBJ2-3; D ambiguous. Germline lookup yields CDR1 MNHEY and CDR2 SVGAGI. Trimming cost V 0 bases and J 4 bases, with 14 bases left between them. The CDR3 runs 16 residues. CDR3 DNA: TGTGCCAGCAGTTACTCGGAACCTGCGGTCTCAGATACGCAGTATTTT. Encoded protein: CASSYSEPAVSDTQYF.

The chain uses TRBV6-5 and TRBJ1-1, with TRBD1 identical over 10 bases. The CDR3 contains 14 residues. The germline gives CDR1 MNHEY, CDR2 SVGAGI. The trim removed 1 base at V and 4 bases at J, leaving 0 bases unmatched. As DNA, the CDR3 is TGTGCCAGCAGTTACTGGGACAGGGGCACTGAAGCTTTCTTT. Translation gives CASSYWDRGTEAFF.

This clone has just a few counts. The chain has TRBV18 and TRBJ2-1; 7 nucleotides align to TRBD2. This CDR3 is 13 amino acids long. V gave up 3 bases and J gave up 15 bases; unmatched junction bases: 11. Germline assignment: CDR1 KGHSH and CDR2 LQKENI. The CDR3 protein is CASSPPSGAVRFF. CDR3 in DNA: TGTGCCAGCTCACCTCCAAGCGGGGCGGTGCGGTTCTTC.

This chain joins TRBV10-3 and TRBJ2-3; D gene unclear. This CDR3 comprises 13 residues. Looked up from germline, CDR1 is ENHRY and CDR2 is SYGVKD. V was shortened by 4 bases and J by 2 bases, with 7 bases between the two germline ends. Here the CDR3 DNA reads TGTGCCATCAGTGCCCCGTCCACAGATACGCAGTATTTT. It translates to CAISAPSTDTQYF.

The genes are TRBV29-1 and TRBJ2-3, with D possibly being TRBD2 (6 bases). Germline CDR1 SQVTM, CDR2 ANQGSEA. This CDR3 contains 14 residues. V was cut by 4 bases and J by 4 bases, with 15 bases left in between. The CDR3, as DNA: TGCAGCGTTGGCCGGGGACTTTTGGCAGATACGCAGTATTTT. Amino acids: CSVGRGLLADTQYF.

The rearrangement links TRBV10-2 to TRBJ1-1; no firm D call. V shed 3 bases and J shed 0 bases, with 5 bases lying between them. The CDR3 is made up of 13 amino acids. Germline assignment: CDR1 WSHSY and CDR2 SAAADI. The CDR3 DNA reads as TGCGCCAGCAGTGAAGGAGTGAACACTGAAGCTTTCTTT. Its translation: CASSEGVNTEAFF.

This clone was detected once. V gene TRBV6-5 combines with J gene TRBJ1-5, with D tentatively TRBD1 (6 bases). Trimming left V 6 bases short and J 4 bases short, with 13 bases between. Germline-derived CDR1 and CDR2 are MNHEY and SVGAGI. This CDR3 is 14 amino acids long. The CDR3 nucleotides read TGTGCCAGCAGCCTCTCCCAGGGGAATCAGCCCCAGCATTTT. Translating gives CASSLSQGNQPQHF.

The chain couples TRBV10-3 to TRBJ2-7, with a possible D match to TRBD2 (6 bases). Germline CDR1 reads ENHRY; CDR2 reads SYGVKD. This CDR3 comprises 14 residues. Trimming removed 4 bases from V and 2 bases from J, with 12 bases in between. The CDR3 DNA reads TGTGCCATCAGTGGTGGCGGGATGGCCTACGAGCAGTACTTC. Amino acids: CAISGGGMAYEQYF.